This record looks at one T cell receptor beta chain sequence and its context. Per the original data handling: Amplification with reference gene primers provided the estimates of nucleated cell counts. Repertoires were generated with immunoSEQ multiplex PCR, while TCRdb's copy carries only in-frame clones and drops some. That table supplies the V and J calls and clone size; D and trimming were determined from the DNA. The sample lists some 37,000 clones, 85% to 90% occurring once. This entry comes from a study of blood T cell repertoires in COVID-19. Overall study context: COVID-19 samples from acute and convalescent phases originated in the United States, Italy and Spain. The analysed material was cDNA or gDNA that came from T cells, B-cell-depleted T cells, or PBMCs.

The CDR3 runs to 18 residues. Deletions cut 1 base from V and 3 bases from J, with 18 bases between. CDR1 is LNHNV, CDR2 YYDKDF, per germline (reference sequence). This clonotype originated in a man aged 65-85 years with acute or convalescent COVID-19. Material for sequencing was peripheral blood. The rearrangement uses TRBV15 and TRBJ2-2; perhaps TRBD2 as D (6 bases). The CDR3 loop reads CATSRAGGAEVYTGELFF. In DNA, the CDR3 is TGTGCCACCAGCAGAGCCGGCGGGGCAGAGGTGTACACCGGGGAGCTGTTTTTT.